This entry lists 17 T cell receptor beta chains sequenced from one sample in a study of blood T cell repertoires in COVID-19. TCRdb keeps only in-frame clones here, not all; method: immunoSEQ multiplex PCR. This table has hundreds of thousands of clones, about 90% appearing once. What was sequenced was peripheral blood. Source of these receptors: a woman in her fifties or sixties who had recovered from COVID-19.

This chain uses TRBV11-3 with TRBJ1-1; D unresolved. The V and J ends lost 0 bases and 4 bases respectively, with 6 bases between them. CDR1 and CDR2 from the germline V gene are SGHNT and YENEEA. The CDR3 runs 13 residues. CDR3 residues: CASSLDSFTEAFF. The CDR3 region has the DNA TGTGCCAGCAGCTTAGACTCTTTCACTGAAGCTTTCTTT.

The chain links TRBV9 to TRBJ1-4; 7 bases map to TRBD1. CDR1 and CDR2 from the germline V gene are SGDLS and YYNGEE. With V trimmed by 7 bases and J by 4 bases, 7 bases remained unmatched. The CDR3 extends over 14 amino acids. In DNA form, the CDR3 reads TGTGCCAGCGGCCGGGACAGTTATAATGAAAAACTGTTTTTT. Protein sequence: CASGRDSYNEKLFF.

The chain carries TRBV9 and TRBJ2-2; D unclear. V gave up 0 bases and J gave up 2 bases, with 11 bases separating them. This CDR3 is built from 16 residues. Germline loops: CDR1 SGDLS, CDR2 YYNGEE. The CDR3 reads CASSVDGVGNTGELFF. The CDR3 nucleotides read TGTGCCAGCAGCGTAGATGGAGTCGGTAACACCGGGGAGCTGTTTTTT.

This chain uses TRBV10-2 with TRBJ2-1; D unclear. The ends were cut back, 5 bases at V and 4 bases at J, with 12 bases in the middle. This CDR3 has 14 residues. CDR1 and CDR2 (germline): WSHSY, SAAADI. The CDR3 DNA reads as TGCGCCAGCAGTCTAACGAGAGGTTACAATGAGCAGTTCTTC. It is translated as CASSLTRGYNEQFF.

This clone was counted once. CDR3 DNA sequence: TGTGCCAGCAGGACGACTGGTATCTCCTACGAGCAGTACTTC. Encoded protein: CASRTTGISYEQYF. J is TRBJ2-7 and V is TRBV28, with D hard to call. In germline, CDR1 is MDHEN, CDR2 SYDVKM. Trimming left V 6 bases short and J 0 bases short, with 12 bases between. The length of the CDR3 is 14 residues.

The J gene is TRBJ1-5, the V gene TRBV6-2 or TRBV6-3; 7 nucleotides line up with TRBD1. The CDR3 is 14 amino acids. Per germline, CDR1 MNHEY and CDR2 SVGEGT. V gave up 6 bases and J gave up 6 bases; unmatched junction bases: 8. The CDR3 is CASSPPGGSQPQHF. CDR3 bases: TGTGCCAGCAGCCCCCCAGGGGGAAGTCAGCCCCAGCATTTT.

The chain carries TRBV5-1 and TRBJ2-5; TRBD1 matches 7 bases. Germline CDR1 reads SGHRS; CDR2 reads YFSETQ. There are 17 residues in the CDR3. V was pared by 1 base and J by 2 bases, with 11 bases of the junction left unmatched. The CDR3 nucleotides read TGCGCCAGCAGCTTGTCGGGCGTGAACAGGGGACAAGAGACCCAGTACTTC. Protein sequence: CASSLSGVNRGQETQYF.

This chain uses TRBV5-1 with TRBJ2-5; no firm D call. Trimming shortened V by 5 bases and J by 1 base, and 9 bases separated the two germline ends. The CDR3 sequence is 13 residues long. Germline V gene lookup returns CDR1 SGHRS and CDR2 YFSETQ. The CDR3 nucleotides read TGCGCCAGCAGTGTGCGCTCCCAAGAGACCCAGTACTTC. It is translated as CASSVRSQETQYF.

This CDR3 reads CASRMGGLMNTEAFF. The CDR3 DNA reads as TGTGCCAGCAGGATGGGGGGGCTGATGAACACTGAAGCTTTCTTT. The chain uses TRBV28 and TRBJ1-1, with D perhaps TRBD1 (6 bases). CDR3 length equals 15 residues. Germline lookup yields CDR1 MDHEN and CDR2 SYDVKM. V shed 6 bases and J shed 0 bases, with 14 bases lying between them. The whole variable domain, filled in from reference TRBV28 and TRBJ1-1, reads DVKVTQSSRYLVKRTGEKVFLECVQDMDHENMFWYRQDPGLGLRLIYFSYDVKMKEKGDIPEGYSVSREKKERFSLILESASTNQTSMYLCASRMGGLMNTEAFFGQGTRLTVV.

The V gene is TRBV6-5, the J gene TRBJ1-2; D not certain. Per the germline V gene, CDR1 is MNHEY and CDR2 is SVGAGI. The CDR3 has 13 amino acids. Trimming stripped 2 bases from V and 4 bases from J, with 8 bases between. DNA of the CDR3: TGTGCCAGCAGTTACGAAAACTCCTATGGCTACACCTTC. This encodes CASSYENSYGYTF.

The genes are TRBV7-8 and TRBJ2-7; D is uncertain. CDR1 is SGHVS, CDR2 FQNEAQ, per germline. The CDR3 contains 13 residues. The V and J ends lost 1 base and 6 bases respectively, with 10 bases between them. CDR3 sequence (DNA): TGTGCCAGCAGCTTAGGTCCCGGAGCCGAGCAGTACTTC. Translated: CASSLGPGAEQYF.

This sequence joins TRBV9 and TRBJ2-1; D gene unclear. The germline V gene encodes CDR1 SGDLS and CDR2 YYNGEE. V was shortened by 0 bases and J by 10 bases, with 11 bases between the two germline ends. CDR3 length: 13 residues. The CDR3 sequence: CASSVGQALEQFF. CDR3 nucleotide sequence: TGTGCCAGCAGCGTAGGGCAGGCCCTAGAGCAGTTCTTC.

The chain couples TRBV4-3 to TRBJ2-1; 9 bases align to TRBD1. J gave up 5 bases and V 4 bases, and 12 bases lay outside the gene matches. Per the germline V gene, CDR1 is LGHNA and CDR2 is YSLEER. The CDR3 extends over 17 amino acids. CDR3 DNA sequence: TGCGCCAGCAGCCGGAGACAGGGGGGAGGCCAGAACAATGAGCAGTTCTTC. The encoded protein is CASSRRQGGGQNNEQFF.

The chain is built from TRBV2 and TRBJ1-5; TRBD1 agrees at 8 bases. CDR1 is SNHLY and CDR2 is FYNNEI in the germline V gene. The CDR3 loop spans 14 amino acids. Trimming took 1 base from V and 9 from J; bases not matched to a gene: 5. This chain's CDR3 is CASSEDRGYMPQHF. CDR3 DNA sequence: TGTGCCAGCAGTGAAGACAGGGGGTATATGCCCCAGCATTTT.

This chain joins TRBV10-3 and TRBJ2-6; TRBD1 might be the D (6 bases). Germline loops: CDR1 ENHRY, CDR2 SYGVKD. The CDR3 covers 19 residues. V lost 0 bases, J lost 0 bases, and 15 bases lay in between. The CDR3 sequence: CAISESPGAPVSGANVLTF. DNA for the CDR3: TGTGCCATCAGTGAGTCTCCAGGGGCCCCCGTCTCTGGGGCCAACGTCCTGACTTTC.

The CDR3 loop is CAISEFRGQPNTEAFF. CDR3 sequence (DNA): TGTGCCATCAGTGAATTCCGGGGACAGCCGAACACTGAAGCTTTCTTT. The V gene is TRBV10-3, the J gene TRBJ1-1, with TRBD1 matching 7 bases. The CDR3 extends over 16 amino acids. Germline assignment: CDR1 ENHRY and CDR2 SYGVKD. Losses at the gene ends were 3 bases for V and 1 base for J; bases not matched to a gene: 8.

This clone was counted once. The chain links TRBV11-2 to TRBJ2-1; 7 bases match TRBD1. Germline CDR1 and CDR2: SGHAT and FQNNGV. Trimming removed 5 bases from V and 2 bases from J; junction bases left unmatched: 12. The CDR3 is 17 amino acids. The CDR3 nucleotides read TGTGCCAGCAGCCCGCCGACAGGGATTAGTACCTACAATGAGCAGTTCTTC. This codes for CASSPPTGISTYNEQFF. The variable domain in full, with the rest retrieved from reference TRBV11-2 and TRBJ2-1, is EAGVAQSPRYKIIEKRQSVAFWCNPISGHATLYWYQQILGQGPKLLIQFQNNGVVDDSQLPKDRFSAERLKGVDSTLKIQPAKLEDSAVYLCASSPPTGISTYNEQFFGPGTRLTVL.